One and the same sample provided the 21 T cell receptor beta chains below, sequenced in a study of CXCR3-negative and CXCR3-positive naive CD8 T cells. Libraries were UMI-labeled 5' RACE TRB cDNA. TCRdb re-called the 5' RACE reads and gives one entry per CDR3 protein, without DNA. This repertoire includes tens of thousands of distinct CDR3 sequences. Sequenced sample: naive CXCR3- CD8+ T cells from blood. The subset: CD45RO-CCR7+CD27+CD95- naive CD8+ T cells lacking CXCR3 (TNR3-). These receptors originate from a human donor in good health. Some clones in this sample may be carry-over from other donors' samples.

This chain links TRBV7-2 with TRBJ2-1; the TRBD2 assignment by TCRdb is unverifiable without DNA. Germline V gives CDR1 SGHTA, CDR2 FQGNSA. CDR3 length equals 15 residues. The CDR3 sequence: CASSPRGGSYNEQFF.

The V and J genes are TRBV29-1 and TRBJ1-2; TCRdb lists TRBD1, though no DNA is available to test this call. CDR3 length: 16 amino acids. Germline loops: CDR1 SQVTM, CDR2 ANQGSEA. The CDR3 spells CSVEDSVAPPNYGYTF.

The chain combines TRBV4-1 with TRBJ2-5. The CDR3 is 14 residues long. Germline V gene data show CDR1 as MGHRA and CDR2 as YSYEKL. Here the CDR3 reads CASSQDSGFETQYF.

This chain joins TRBV7-9 and TRBJ2-7; no DNA is available, so the TRBD2 call from TCRdb remains unchecked. Germline loops: CDR1 SEHNR, CDR2 FQNEAQ (reference sequence). The length of the CDR3 is 14 residues. CDR3: CASSRLAGDYEQYF.

The rearrangement links TRBV7-9 to TRBJ2-3; the TCRdb D gene call, TRBD1, has no DNA to confirm it. The CDR3 covers 15 residues. The germline V gene has CDR1 SEHNR and CDR2 FQNEAQ (reference sequence). CDR3 sequence: CASSRRDRGTDTQYF.

V gene TRBV29-1 combines with J gene TRBJ2-7; absent DNA, TCRdb's TRBD1 call cannot be checked. This CDR3 region has 13 residues. Germline V gene data show CDR1 as SQVTM and CDR2 as ANQGSEA. CDR3: CSVEVGTGYEQYF.

This chain joins TRBV7-9 and TRBJ1-1. Germline assignment: CDR1 SEHNR and CDR2 FQNEAQ (reference sequence). The CDR3 length is 13 residues. CDR3: CASSLLAGGEAFF.

The chain couples TRBV3-1 to TRBJ2-7. CDR1 is LGHDT, CDR2 YNNKEL, per germline (reference sequence). This CDR3 contains 13 residues. This CDR3 reads CASSQGRIGEQYF.

This rearrangement joins TRBV5-1 to TRBJ2-1; the TCRdb D gene call, TRBD2, has no DNA to confirm it. CDR3 size: 16 residues. Germline lookup yields CDR1 SGHRS and CDR2 YFSETQ. The CDR3 region is CASSTGLAQTYNEQFF.

V usage is TRBV20-1 and J usage is TRBJ2-7; TCRdb's assignment of TRBD2 cannot be checked, as there is no DNA. CDR1 is DFQATT and CDR2 is SNEGSKA in the germline V gene (reference sequence). The CDR3 is made up of 16 amino acids. The CDR3 loop is CSARNGEGDTSYEQYF.

This CDR3 reads CASSARTEERGEAFF. The rearrangement links TRBV7-9 to TRBJ1-1. There are 15 residues in the CDR3. Germline values: CDR1 SEHNR, CDR2 FQNEAQ (reference sequence). The full variable domain, in which reference TRBV7-9 and TRBJ1-1 provide the parts outside the CDR3, is DTGVSQNPRHKITKRGQNVTFRCDPISEHNRLYWYRQTLGQGPEFLTYFQNEAQLEKSRLLSDRFSAERPKGSFSTLEIQRTEQGDSAMYLCASSARTEERGEAFFGQGTRLTVV.

This clonotype registers medium-sized by frequency. CDR3 protein: CSVVADTGELFF. The V gene is TRBV29-1, the J gene TRBJ2-2. Germline V gene data show CDR1 as SQVTM and CDR2 as ANQGSEA. The CDR3 consists of 12 residues.

By frequency, this clonotype is medium-sized. The rearrangement uses TRBV6-2 or TRBV6-3 and TRBJ2-1; TCRdb lists TRBD2, though no DNA is available to test this call. The CDR3 has 16 residues. Germline CDR1 is MNHEY and CDR2 is SVGEGT. CDR3 amino acids: CASSLLAEGSHNEQFF.

The chain links TRBV19 to TRBJ1-1; TCRdb proposes TRBD1, but this gene call is untestable without DNA. The CDR3 runs 16 residues. Per germline, CDR1 LNHDA and CDR2 SQIVND (reference sequence). Here the CDR3 reads CASSPTDPNVNTEAFF.

The chain uses TRBV7-3 and TRBJ2-1; TCRdb calls TRBD1, which cannot be checked without DNA. The CDR3 runs 14 residues. CDR1 and CDR2 from the germline V gene are SGHTA and FQGTGA. The CDR3 loop is CASSLTWGSVEQFF.

The V gene is TRBV12-3 or TRBV12-4, the J gene TRBJ2-7; TCRdb lists TRBD2, though no DNA is available to test this call. CDR3 length: 15 residues. The chain's CDR3 is CASSLTGTTNYEQYF.

This sequence joins TRBV4-2 and TRBJ1-2. From germline, CDR1 is LGHNA and CDR2 YNFKEQ. The CDR3 contains 15 residues. CDR3: CASSQDPGDFYGYTF.

CDR3 in amino acids: CASSRRGGGADTQYF. The chain combines TRBV4-3 with TRBJ2-3; TCRdb's D call, TRBD2, is unchecked because there is no DNA. The CDR3 totals 15 residues. In germline, CDR1 is LGHNA, CDR2 YSLEER.

The chain combines TRBV7-6 with TRBJ2-7. CDR1 is SGHVS and CDR2 is FNYEAQ in the germline V gene. The CDR3 spans 16 residues. The CDR3 loop is CASSPMGTGSSYEQYF.

The genes are TRBV28 and TRBJ2-7; absent DNA, TCRdb's TRBD2 call cannot be checked. CDR3 length: 16 amino acids. Germline CDR1 is MDHEN and CDR2 is SYDVKM. This chain's CDR3 is CASSPRTSGAYYEQYF.

The rearrangement joins TRBV5-1 to TRBJ2-2. CDR1 and CDR2 (germline): SGHRS, YFSETQ. CDR3 length: 12 amino acids. The CDR3 region is CASRYNTGELFF. The full variable domain, in which reference TRBV5-1 and TRBJ2-2 provide the parts outside the CDR3, is KAGVTQTPRYLIKTRGQQVTLSCSPISGHRSVSWYQQTPGQGLQFLFEYFSETQRNKGNFPGRFSGRQFSNSRSEMNVSTLELGDSALYLCASRYNTGELFFGEGSRLTVL.